Below are 8 T cell receptor beta chains sequenced from a single sample in a study of T cell repertoires in cytomegalovirus infection. TCRdb reanalysed the reads using MiXCR and keeps one entry per CDR3 protein. The repertoire has about 310,000 distinct CDR3 sequences, approximately 25% of them found once; the top ten carry more than 10%. These receptors have no identified antigens. Specimen: cultured PBMCs, collected from culture after CMV antigen stimulation. These receptors originate from a human donor in good health (CMV status not recorded). Some clones in this sample may be carry-over from other donors' samples.

The chain is built from TRBV11-2 and TRBJ2-1; TRBD2 aligns across 10 bases. V trimming: 3 bases; J trimming: 4 bases; junction bases outside the gene matches: 3. The CDR3 has 15 residues. Germline V gene sequence: CDR1 SGHAT, CDR2 FQNNGV. This CDR3 is CASSFGLAVYNEQFF. The CDR3, as DNA: TGTGCCAGCAGCTTTGGACTAGCGGTTTACAATGAGCAGTTCTTC. Based on the CDR3 plus reference TRBV11-2 and TRBJ2-1, the full variable domain is EAGVAQSPRYKIIEKRQSVAFWCNPISGHATLYWYQQILGQGPKLLIQFQNNGVVDDSQLPKDRFSAERLKGVDSTLKIQPAKLEDSAVYLCASSFGLAVYNEQFFGPGTRLTVL.

There are many counts of this clonotype. V is TRBV7-2 and J is TRBJ1-5; 7 bases match TRBD1. Germline CDR1 SGHTA, CDR2 FQGNSA. V shed 4 bases, J shed 4 bases, and the junction held 4 bases outside the gene matches. The CDR3 runs 14 residues. CDR3 nucleotides: TGTGCCAGCAGCTCACAGGGGAGAAATCAGCCCCAGCATTTT. This codes for CASSSQGRNQPQHF.

The chain is built from TRBV6-6 and TRBJ1-5; no firm D call. CDR1 is MNHNY and CDR2 is SVGAGI in the germline V gene (reference sequence). V was trimmed by 4 bases and J by 12 bases, leaving 13 bases between them. This CDR3 is built from 12 residues. CDR3 sequence: CASSSSDTYQHF. As DNA, the CDR3 is TGTGCCAGCAGTTCCTCAGACACTTACCAGCATTTT.

The chain couples TRBV19 to TRBJ1-5, with D hard to call. V lost 7 bases and J lost 2, with 21 bases in between. CDR1 is LNHDA and CDR2 is SQIVND in the germline V gene (reference sequence). CDR3 size: 17 residues. The CDR3 DNA reads TGTGCCAGTAATGCTCACCAAGGGCAGACCGGCAATCAGCCCCAGCATTTT. It codes for CASNAHQGQTGNQPQHF.

This clonotype was found a few times. This chain links TRBV11-1 with TRBJ2-7, with 15 bases that match TRBD2. The CDR3 sequence is 15 residues long. The J segment lost 5 bases and the V segment lost 5 bases, leaving 4 bases of the junction unmatched. The germline V gene has CDR1 SGHAT and CDR2 FQDESV (reference sequence). DNA for the CDR3: TGTGCCAGCAGCCTCGGACTAGCGGGAGGGGACGAGCAGTACTTC. As protein: CASSLGLAGGDEQYF.

The V gene is TRBV6-2 or TRBV6-3, the J gene TRBJ2-5; D is perhaps TRBD1 or TRBD2 (5 bases each). CDR3 length: 14 amino acids. Trimming took 6 bases from V and 5 from J, leaving 16 bases between them. Looked up from germline, CDR1 is MNHEY and CDR2 is SVGEGT. As DNA, the CDR3 is TGTGCCAGCAGCCCTATAGGTGGGACGGAGACCCAGTACTTC. This codes for CASSPIGGTETQYF.

This clonotype has only a few counts. This chain joins TRBV5-4 and TRBJ2-5; D not resolved. Germline CDR1 SGHNT, CDR2 YYREEE (reference sequence). CDR3 length: 13 residues. Trimming removed 0 bases at V and 3 bases at J, with 6 bases between. As DNA, the CDR3 is TGTGCCAGCAGCTTGGGACTCAAAGAGACCCAGTACTTC. Translation gives CASSLGLKETQYF.

This clonotype has more than one count but fewer than ten. V is TRBV12-3 or TRBV12-4 and J is TRBJ2-4, with a possible D match to TRBD1 (5 bases). The CDR3 extends over 14 amino acids. V was shortened by 0 bases and J by 5 bases, with 8 bases between the two germline ends. The CDR3 DNA reads as TGTGCCAGCAGTTTAGCAGGGGCCGAAAACATTCAGTACTTC. Protein product: CASSLAGAENIQYF.